This T cell receptor (beta chain) was sequenced for a study of control samples from healthy donors and cancer patients. Sequencing was performed with immunoSEQ multiplex PCR; in TCRdb, only in-frame clones are kept and a portion is missing. The sample consists of some 120,000 clones, around nine tenths of them appearing once. The CDR3 length is 16 residues. Germline CDR1 is MNHEY and CDR2 is SMNVEV (reference sequence). V lost 6 bases and J 4 bases, leaving 19 bases between the germline ends. The receptor's source is a man aged 40-55 years in good health. This sequence joins TRBV27 and TRBJ2-1; TRBD2 is a possible D gene (7 bases). Specimen: blood. The CDR3 is CASRSLGAGAYNEQFF. CDR3 DNA sequence: TGTGCCAGCAGGTCACTAGGGGCGGGGGCGTACAATGAGCAGTTCTTC.